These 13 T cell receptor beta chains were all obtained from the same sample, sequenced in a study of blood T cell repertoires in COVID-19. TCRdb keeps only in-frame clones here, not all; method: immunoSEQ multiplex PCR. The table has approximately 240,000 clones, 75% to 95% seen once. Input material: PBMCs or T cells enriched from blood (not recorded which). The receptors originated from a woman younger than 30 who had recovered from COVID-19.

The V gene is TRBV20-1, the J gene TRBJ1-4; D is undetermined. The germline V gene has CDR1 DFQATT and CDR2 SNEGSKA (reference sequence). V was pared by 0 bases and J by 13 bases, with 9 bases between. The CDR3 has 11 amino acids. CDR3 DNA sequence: TGCAGTGCTAGAGATACAACCAGACTGTTTTTT. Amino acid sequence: CSARDTTRLFF.

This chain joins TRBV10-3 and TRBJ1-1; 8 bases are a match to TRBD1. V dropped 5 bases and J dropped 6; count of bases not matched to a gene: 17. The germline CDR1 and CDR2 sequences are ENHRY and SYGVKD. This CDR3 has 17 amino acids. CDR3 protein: CAISRDRRTERTPEAFF. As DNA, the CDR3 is TGTGCCATCAGTAGGGACAGGAGGACGGAGCGGACCCCTGAAGCTTTCTTT.

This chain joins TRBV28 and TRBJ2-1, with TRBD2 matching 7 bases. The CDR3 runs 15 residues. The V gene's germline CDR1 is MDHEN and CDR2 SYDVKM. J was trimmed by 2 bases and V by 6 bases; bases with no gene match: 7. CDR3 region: CASSDPSGTYNEQFF. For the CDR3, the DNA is TGTGCCAGCAGCGATCCTAGCGGAACCTACAATGAGCAGTTCTTC. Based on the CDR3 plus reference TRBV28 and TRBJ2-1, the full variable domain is DVKVTQSSRYLVKRTGEKVFLECVQDMDHENMFWYRQDPGLGLRLIYFSYDVKMKEKGDIPEGYSVSREKKERFSLILESASTNQTSMYLCASSDPSGTYNEQFFGPGTRLTVL.

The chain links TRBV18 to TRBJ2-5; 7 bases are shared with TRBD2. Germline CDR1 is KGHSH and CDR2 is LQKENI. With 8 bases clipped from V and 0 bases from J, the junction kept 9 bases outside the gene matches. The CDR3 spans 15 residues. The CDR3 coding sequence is TGTGCCAGCACGTCCGGGCGGGGGAACCAAGAGACCCAGTACTTC. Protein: CASTSGRGNQETQYF.

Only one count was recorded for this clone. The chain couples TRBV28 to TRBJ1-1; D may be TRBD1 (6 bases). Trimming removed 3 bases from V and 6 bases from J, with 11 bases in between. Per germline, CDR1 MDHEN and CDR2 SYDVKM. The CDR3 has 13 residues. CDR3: CASSFSGAAEAFF. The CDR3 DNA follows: TGTGCCAGCAGTTTTTCAGGGGCAGCTGAAGCTTTCTTT.

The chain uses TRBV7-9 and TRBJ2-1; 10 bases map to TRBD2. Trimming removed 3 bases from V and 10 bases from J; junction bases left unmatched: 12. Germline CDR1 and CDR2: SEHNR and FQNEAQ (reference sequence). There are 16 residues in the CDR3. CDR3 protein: CASSFLSGRRSGEQFF. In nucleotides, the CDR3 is TGTGCCAGCAGCTTCCTTAGCGGGAGGCGTTCGGGGGAGCAGTTCTTC.

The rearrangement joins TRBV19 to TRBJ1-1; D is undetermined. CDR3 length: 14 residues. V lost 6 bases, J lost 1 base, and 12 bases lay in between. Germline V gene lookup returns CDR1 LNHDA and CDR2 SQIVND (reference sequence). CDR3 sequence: CASRPGQWNTEAFF. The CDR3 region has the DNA TGTGCCAGTAGACCGGGTCAATGGAACACTGAAGCTTTCTTT.

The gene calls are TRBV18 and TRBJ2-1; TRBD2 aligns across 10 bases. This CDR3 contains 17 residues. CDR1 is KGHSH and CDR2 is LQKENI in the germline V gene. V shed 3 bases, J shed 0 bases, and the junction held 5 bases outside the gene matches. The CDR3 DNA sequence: TGTGCCAGCTCACCGGAGGAGCGGGGGGGCTCCTACAATGAGCAGTTCTTC. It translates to CASSPEERGGSYNEQFF.

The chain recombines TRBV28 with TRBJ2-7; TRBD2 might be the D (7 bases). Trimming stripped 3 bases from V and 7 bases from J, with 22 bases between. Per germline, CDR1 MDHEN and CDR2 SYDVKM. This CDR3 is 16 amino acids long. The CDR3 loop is CASSFVGGGARQEQYF. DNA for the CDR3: TGTGCCAGCAGTTTTGTGGGGGGGGGCGCCCGGCAGGAGCAGTACTTC.

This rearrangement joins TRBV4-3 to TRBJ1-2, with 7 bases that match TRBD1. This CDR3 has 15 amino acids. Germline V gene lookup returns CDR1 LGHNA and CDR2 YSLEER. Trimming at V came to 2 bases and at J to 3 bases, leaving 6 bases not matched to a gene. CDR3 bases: TGCGCCAGCAGCCAAACACAGGGGCCCCACTATGGCTACACCTTC. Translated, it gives CASSQTQGPHYGYTF.

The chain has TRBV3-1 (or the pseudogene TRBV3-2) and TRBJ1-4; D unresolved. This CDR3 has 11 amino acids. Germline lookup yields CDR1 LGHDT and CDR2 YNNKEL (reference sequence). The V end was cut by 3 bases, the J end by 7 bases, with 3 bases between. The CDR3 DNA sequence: TGTGCCAGCAGCCACGGTGAAAAACTGTTTTTT. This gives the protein CASSHGEKLFF.

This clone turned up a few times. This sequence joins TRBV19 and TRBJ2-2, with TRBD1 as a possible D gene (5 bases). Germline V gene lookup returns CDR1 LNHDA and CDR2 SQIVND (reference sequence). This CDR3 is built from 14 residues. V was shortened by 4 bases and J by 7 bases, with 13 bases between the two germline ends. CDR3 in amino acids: CASSRGNSIGELFF. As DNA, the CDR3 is TGTGCCAGTAGTAGGGGCAATTCGATCGGGGAGCTGTTTTTT.

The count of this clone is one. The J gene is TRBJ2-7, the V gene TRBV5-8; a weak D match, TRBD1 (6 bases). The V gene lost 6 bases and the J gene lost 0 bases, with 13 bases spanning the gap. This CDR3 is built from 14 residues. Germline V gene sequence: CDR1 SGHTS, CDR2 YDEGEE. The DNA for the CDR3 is TGTGCCAGCACCGGGACGGACAGCTCCTACGAGCAGTACTTC. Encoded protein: CASTGTDSSYEQYF. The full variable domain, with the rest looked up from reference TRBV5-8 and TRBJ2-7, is EAGVTQSPTHLIKTRGQQATLRCSPISGHTSVYWYQQALGLGLQFLLWYDEGEERNRGNFPPRFSGRQFPNYSSELNVNALELEDSALYLCASTGTDSSYEQYFGPGTRLTVT.